This T cell receptor (beta chain) was sequenced in a study of T cells in Graves' hyperthyroidism and ophthalmopathy. On the study more broadly: Sampling of peripheral blood happened at initial diagnosis, prior to any treatment. Study-wide points: Stable hyperthyroidism was separated from ophthalmopathy by a model based on 13 V-J features.

Amplified TCR beta CDR3 regions derived from RNA transcripts. First-round RT-PCR with HTBI primers amplified the TCR CDR3 region. TCRdb analysed the multiplex PCR reads with MiXCR anew, one entry per CDR3 protein. The sample lists 300,000 to 350,000 distinct CDR3 sequences; around 23% were seen once. This CDR3 region has 16 residues. Germline CDR1 MNHEY, CDR2 SVGAGI. As concerns this clonotype: Its antigen is not known. A single base separates this from a much larger clone, so it may be a read error.

Thyroid ultrasound, orbital computed tomography, clinical symptoms, and serum thyroxine and TRAb underpinned diagnoses. This chain uses TRBV6-5 with TRBJ2-2, with 12 nucleotides matching TRBD1. Sequenced input: blood. The clonotype was recovered from a woman in her 50s with Graves' hyperthyroidism. CDR3 amino acids: CASSWDRGQSTVELFF. Written as DNA, the CDR3 is TGTGCCAGCAGTTGGGACAGGGGGCAGTCCACCGTGGAGCTGTTTTTT.